This is a list of T cell receptor beta chains from one sample in a study of T cells in Graves' hyperthyroidism and ophthalmopathy. TCRdb independently ran MiXCR on the multiplex PCR reads; one entry per CDR3 protein. Of approximately 320,000 distinct CDR3 sequences listed, approximately 15% were seen once; the top ten hold approximately 35%. Sequenced material: blood. Every receptor here comes from a man aged 25 to 40 with Graves' hyperthyroidism. CDR3s include the opening cysteine and the closing phenylalanine or tryptophan. Each record gives: J gene, V gene, D gene, clone size, CDR3 DNA, CDR3 protein. A D gene is named only where the DNA matches it firmly. Clone sizes are given selectively: once, few, many, or a class where the clone is expanded.

J: TRBJ1-5
V: TRBV28
D: NA
size: NA
DNA: TGTGCCAGCAGTCCACAGTGGGGTTCGTTCAATCAGCCCCAGCATTTT
CDR3: CASSPQWGSFNQPQHF

J: TRBJ2-5
V: TRBV11-3
D: NA
size: many
DNA: TGTGCCAGCAGCTTAGGTTTAGAACCCCGGCAAGAGACCCAGTACTTC
CDR3: CASSLGLEPRQETQYF

J: TRBJ1-1
V: TRBV4-2
D: NA
size: NA
DNA: TGTGCCAGCAGCCAAGAGTCAGGCATAGAAGCTTTCTTT
CDR3: CASSQESGIEAFF

J: TRBJ2-5
V: TRBV27
D: NA
size: many
DNA: TGTGCCAGCGGAGGAGAGACCCAGTACTTC
CDR3: CASGGETQYF

J: TRBJ2-3
V: TRBV5-6
D: NA
size: few
DNA: TGTGCCAGCAGAACTAGTATAACGACAGATACGCAGTATTTT
CDR3: CASRTSITTDTQYF

J: TRBJ1-1
V: TRBV6-1
D: TRBD1
size: many
DNA: TGTGCCAGCGGCCCCCCTCGGAACAGGGGTGGCGCTGAAGCTTTCTTT
CDR3: CASGPPRNRGGAEAFF

J: TRBJ2-5
V: TRBV12-3/TRBV12-4
D: TRBD2
size: many
DNA: TGTGCCAGCAGTACGACTAGCGGGGCAACAGAGACCCAGTACTTC
CDR3: CASSTTSGATETQYF

J: TRBJ2-5
V: TRBV9
D: TRBD1
size: NA
DNA: TGTGCCAGCAGCCCCCGGCAGGGGGCCCAGACCCAGTACTTC
CDR3: CASSPRQGAQTQYF

J: TRBJ2-3
V: TRBV20-1
D: TRBD2
size: many
DNA: TGCAGTGCTAGAGGGACTAGCGGGTTTGAAGATACGCAGTATTTT
CDR3: CSARGTSGFEDTQYF

J: TRBJ2-5
V: TRBV5-5
D: NA
size: many
DNA: TGTGCCAGCAGCTTGAGGCAATTGGGGGAGACCCAGTACTTC
CDR3: CASSLRQLGETQYF

J: TRBJ1-2
V: TRBV28
D: NA
size: many
DNA: TGTGCCAGCAGTTTAAGCCCGAACCATTACTATGGCTACACCTTC
CDR3: CASSLSPNHYYGYTF

J: TRBJ2-3
V: TRBV19
D: NA
size: few
DNA: TGTGCCAGTGGGGAACAGGGTCAAGTCACAGATACGCAGTATTTT
CDR3: CASGEQGQVTDTQYF

J: TRBJ2-5
V: TRBV7-2
D: NA
size: NA
DNA: TGTGCCAGCAGCTTAAGCAGCTTAGAGACCCAGTACTTC
CDR3: CASSLSSLETQYF

J: TRBJ2-2
V: TRBV10-2
D: NA
size: few
DNA: TGCGCCAGCAGTGAGACCCACAGGGCGGGGGGGGAGCTGTTTTTT
CDR3: CASSETHRAGGELFF

J: TRBJ2-7
V: TRBV6-1
D: TRBD2
size: NA
DNA: TGTGCCAGCAGTGATTTTAGACTAGCTGGCTACAATGAGCAGTACTTC
CDR3: CASSDFRLAGYNEQYF

J: TRBJ2-5
V: TRBV28
D: NA
size: once
DNA: TGTGCCAGCAGCCCCGGGTCAGGGACCCAGTACTTC
CDR3: CASSPGSGTQYF

J: TRBJ2-7
V: TRBV5-1
D: NA
size: few
DNA: TGCGCCAGCAGCTTGGAGTCAACATCTGCAGGCTACGAGCAGTACTTC
CDR3: CASSLESTSAGYEQYF

J: TRBJ2-1
V: TRBV12-3/TRBV12-4
D: NA
size: many
DNA: TGTGCCAGCAGTTTAGAGGTGGAGCAGTTCTTC
CDR3: CASSLEVEQFF